Listed below are T cell receptor beta chains from one sample, sequenced in a study of cytomegalovirus exposure and HLA in healthy donors. Libraries were prepared by immunoSEQ multiplex PCR; TCRdb keeps only in-frame clonotypes and omits some of them. The repertoire holds some 150,000 clones, 70% to 85% seen once, with approximately 1.3% in the top ten. Material: PBMCs. The receptors here all came from a man aged 25-40 years in good health and CMV-seropositive. Each CDR3 is given with its conserved first and last residue. The order of the fields is clone size, CDR3 length, V gene, D gene, J gene, CDR3 protein. The D gene is left open where the match is weak. For some rows the clone size is stated as once, few or many, or as a class when expanded; others skip it.

clone_size: .
cdr3_length: 14
v_call: TRBV18
d_call: .
j_call: TRBJ2-1
cdr3_aa: CASSPPGGYNEQFF

clone_size: .
cdr3_length: 15
v_call: TRBV28
d_call: .
j_call: TRBJ2-6
cdr3_aa: CASSLTGSGANVLTF

clone_size: .
cdr3_length: 16
v_call: TRBV4-1
d_call: .
j_call: TRBJ1-1
cdr3_aa: CASSQDRVGGNTEAFF

clone_size: .
cdr3_length: 14
v_call: TRBV30
d_call: TRBD1
j_call: TRBJ1-2
cdr3_aa: CAWSLATGSVGYTF

clone_size: .
cdr3_length: 15
v_call: TRBV6-5
d_call: .
j_call: TRBJ2-7
cdr3_aa: CASNRRGLKPYEQYF

clone_size: once
cdr3_length: 15
v_call: TRBV4-2
d_call: .
j_call: TRBJ2-5
cdr3_aa: CASSQGRGGHETQYF

clone_size: .
cdr3_length: 16
v_call: TRBV27
d_call: TRBD1
j_call: TRBJ1-4
cdr3_aa: CASSYTQTGNSEKLFF

clone_size: .
cdr3_length: 12
v_call: TRBV2
d_call: .
j_call: TRBJ1-2
cdr3_aa: CASRQGRDGYTF

clone_size: .
cdr3_length: 12
v_call: TRBV28
d_call: .
j_call: TRBJ2-7
cdr3_aa: CASRGKLYEQYF

clone_size: once
cdr3_length: 12
v_call: TRBV7-9
d_call: .
j_call: TRBJ2-7
cdr3_aa: CSSSRQTYEQYF

clone_size: .
cdr3_length: 14
v_call: TRBV6-6
d_call: TRBD2
j_call: TRBJ2-1
cdr3_aa: CASSYVLAGNEQFF

clone_size: .
cdr3_length: 14
v_call: TRBV10-3
d_call: TRBD1
j_call: TRBJ2-7
cdr3_aa: CAISERDRAYEQYF

clone_size: .
cdr3_length: 13
v_call: TRBV18
d_call: .
j_call: TRBJ1-1
cdr3_aa: CASLAADNTEAFF

clone_size: .
cdr3_length: 13
v_call: TRBV6-5
d_call: .
j_call: .
cdr3_aa: CASSYNGHYEQYF

clone_size: .
cdr3_length: 13
v_call: TRBV2
d_call: TRBD1
j_call: .
cdr3_aa: CASNPGQGDEQYF

clone_size: few
cdr3_length: 15
v_call: TRBV5-4
d_call: TRBD2
j_call: TRBJ2-3
cdr3_aa: CASSFPSGGTDTQYF

clone_size: .
cdr3_length: 14
v_call: TRBV11-2
d_call: .
j_call: TRBJ2-7
cdr3_aa: CASRTPDKAYEQYF

clone_size: once
cdr3_length: 14
v_call: TRBV18
d_call: .
j_call: TRBJ2-7
cdr3_aa: CASSPPGPSYEQYF

clone_size: .
cdr3_length: 14
v_call: TRBV9
d_call: .
j_call: TRBJ1-2
cdr3_aa: CASSVQVSNYGYTF

clone_size: .
cdr3_length: 11
v_call: TRBV30
d_call: .
j_call: TRBJ1-1
cdr3_aa: CAWSGQTEAFF

clone_size: .
cdr3_length: 14
v_call: TRBV27
d_call: .
j_call: TRBJ1-5
cdr3_aa: CASSLFGVGQPQHF

clone_size: .
cdr3_length: 14
v_call: TRBV5-4
d_call: TRBD1
j_call: TRBJ1-5
cdr3_aa: CASSRQGEGQPQHF

clone_size: .
cdr3_length: 21
v_call: TRBV10-1
d_call: .
j_call: TRBJ2-1
cdr3_aa: CASSEGPLDPEGRGSYNEQFF

clone_size: .
cdr3_length: 15
v_call: TRBV27
d_call: TRBD1
j_call: TRBJ2-4
cdr3_aa: CASSLRAGGRDIQYF

clone_size: .
cdr3_length: 15
v_call: TRBV28
d_call: .
j_call: TRBJ1-6
cdr3_aa: CASSPWKSGNSPLHF

clone_size: once
cdr3_length: 16
v_call: TRBV28
d_call: .
j_call: TRBJ1-1
cdr3_aa: CASRPNGVLGNTEAFF

clone_size: .
cdr3_length: 14
v_call: TRBV9
d_call: .
j_call: TRBJ2-5
cdr3_aa: CASSPRLGSETQYF

clone_size: .
cdr3_length: 18
v_call: TRBV28
d_call: .
j_call: TRBJ1-1
cdr3_aa: CASSFPLSAALPNTEAFF

clone_size: .
cdr3_length: 15
v_call: TRBV9
d_call: TRBD1
j_call: TRBJ2-1
cdr3_aa: CASSVAGQQNNEQFF

clone_size: .
cdr3_length: 13
v_call: TRBV7-2
d_call: .
j_call: TRBJ2-5
cdr3_aa: CASSNTNQETQYF

clone_size: .
cdr3_length: 15
v_call: TRBV10-3
d_call: TRBD2
j_call: TRBJ2-1
cdr3_aa: CAISELAGGYNEQFF

clone_size: .
cdr3_length: 15
v_call: TRBV29-1
d_call: .
j_call: TRBJ1-3
cdr3_aa: CSALGRVEAGNTIYF

clone_size: few
cdr3_length: 17
v_call: TRBV4-2
d_call: TRBD1
j_call: TRBJ1-2
cdr3_aa: CASSLHTGTGSDEGYTF

clone_size: .
cdr3_length: 12
v_call: TRBV6-5
d_call: TRBD1
j_call: TRBJ1-4
cdr3_aa: CATQGASEKLFF

clone_size: .
cdr3_length: 15
v_call: TRBV4-2
d_call: TRBD1
j_call: TRBJ2-7
cdr3_aa: CASSRVGQGAYEQYF

clone_size: .
cdr3_length: 11
v_call: TRBV30
d_call: .
j_call: TRBJ1-3
cdr3_aa: CAWTGSNTIYF

clone_size: .
cdr3_length: 14
v_call: TRBV19
d_call: .
j_call: TRBJ1-2
cdr3_aa: CASRLDEVNYGYTF

clone_size: once
cdr3_length: 13
v_call: TRBV6-1
d_call: .
j_call: TRBJ2-2
cdr3_aa: CASSHSGVEELFF

clone_size: .
cdr3_length: 19
v_call: TRBV7-2
d_call: TRBD2
j_call: TRBJ2-2
cdr3_aa: CASSPTFLVGGGDTGELFF

clone_size: .
cdr3_length: 16
v_call: TRBV7-3
d_call: .
j_call: TRBJ2-7
cdr3_aa: CASSIAGTAGSYEQYF

clone_size: .
cdr3_length: 12
v_call: TRBV30
d_call: .
j_call: TRBJ2-5
cdr3_aa: CAWSVHGETQYF

clone_size: .
cdr3_length: 14
v_call: TRBV7-2
d_call: TRBD2
j_call: TRBJ2-7
cdr3_aa: CASRPGLAGDEQYF

clone_size: .
cdr3_length: 15
v_call: TRBV6-5
d_call: .
j_call: TRBJ1-5
cdr3_aa: CASRGTVGSNQPQHF

clone_size: .
cdr3_length: 15
v_call: TRBV6-6
d_call: TRBD1
j_call: TRBJ2-7
cdr3_aa: CASSYSGTGIYEQYF

clone_size: .
cdr3_length: 16
v_call: TRBV11-2
d_call: .
j_call: TRBJ2-6
cdr3_aa: CASSLFSGAGANVLTF

clone_size: once
cdr3_length: 15
v_call: TRBV7-6
d_call: .
j_call: TRBJ1-2
cdr3_aa: CASSLEGAESYGYTF

clone_size: .
cdr3_length: 16
v_call: TRBV9
d_call: TRBD2
j_call: TRBJ2-5
cdr3_aa: CASSVVAGALGETQYF

clone_size: .
cdr3_length: 14
v_call: TRBV7-6
d_call: TRBD1
j_call: TRBJ1-1
cdr3_aa: CASSRTGMNTEAFF

clone_size: .
cdr3_length: 14
v_call: TRBV5-1
d_call: .
j_call: TRBJ1-4
cdr3_aa: CASRGGATNEKLFF

clone_size: .
cdr3_length: 16
v_call: TRBV7-2
d_call: TRBD1
j_call: TRBJ1-6
cdr3_aa: CASSSYTGAYNSPLHF

clone_size: .
cdr3_length: 16
v_call: TRBV28
d_call: TRBD1
j_call: TRBJ1-3
cdr3_aa: CASRPATGNSGNTIYF

clone_size: .
cdr3_length: 15
v_call: TRBV18
d_call: TRBD1
j_call: TRBJ1-2
cdr3_aa: CASSPGQGVAYGYTF

clone_size: .
cdr3_length: 13
v_call: TRBV29-1
d_call: .
j_call: TRBJ1-2
cdr3_aa: CSVEGGQGGGYTF